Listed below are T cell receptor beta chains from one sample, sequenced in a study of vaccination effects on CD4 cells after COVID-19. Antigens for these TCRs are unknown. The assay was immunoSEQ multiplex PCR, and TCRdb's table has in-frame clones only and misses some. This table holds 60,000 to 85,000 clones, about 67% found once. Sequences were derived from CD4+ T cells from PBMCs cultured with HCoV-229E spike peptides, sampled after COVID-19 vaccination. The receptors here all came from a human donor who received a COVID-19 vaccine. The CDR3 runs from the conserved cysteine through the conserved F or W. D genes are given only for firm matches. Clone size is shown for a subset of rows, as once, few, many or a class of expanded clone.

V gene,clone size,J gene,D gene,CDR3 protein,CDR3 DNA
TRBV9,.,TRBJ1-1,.,CASSVDQGGRTEAFF,TGTGCCAGCAGCGTAGATCAGGGAGGGCGGACTGAAGCTTTCTTT
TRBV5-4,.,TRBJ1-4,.,CASSRDPSGEKLFF,TGTGCCAGCAGCCGTGATCCATCTGGGGAAAAACTGTTTTTT
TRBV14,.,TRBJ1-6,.,CASSRTGSPLHF,TGTGCCAGCAGCCGCACTGGCTCACCCCTCCACTTT
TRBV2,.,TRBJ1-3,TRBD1,CARKTGEANTIYF,TGTGCCAGGAAGACAGGGGAGGCAAACACCATATATTTT
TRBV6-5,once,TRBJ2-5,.,CASSPSRGLEETQYF,TGTGCCAGCAGTCCCAGCCGGGGATTGGAAGAGACCCAGTACTTC
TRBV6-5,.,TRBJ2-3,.,CASSYGGERTDTQYF,TGTGCCAGCAGTTACGGCGGGGAGCGCACAGATACGCAGTATTTT
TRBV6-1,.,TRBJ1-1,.,CASGESRPNTEAFF,TGTGCCAGCGGTGAATCCAGACCAAACACTGAAGCTTTCTTT
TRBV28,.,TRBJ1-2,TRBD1,CASSNHPRGQGYGYTF,TGTGCCAGCAGTAATCACCCCAGGGGGCAGGGGTATGGCTACACCTTC
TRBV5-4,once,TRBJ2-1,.,CASSLVSNEQFF,TGTGCCAGCAGCTTGGTCAGCAATGAGCAGTTCTTC
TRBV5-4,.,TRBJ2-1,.,CASSPDRYTDYEQFF,TGTGCCAGCAGCCCGGATAGGTATACCGACTATGAGCAGTTCTTC
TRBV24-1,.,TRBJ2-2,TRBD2,CATSDLRGGNTGELFF,TGTGCCACCAGTGATCTGCGGGGGGGTAACACCGGGGAGCTGTTTTTT
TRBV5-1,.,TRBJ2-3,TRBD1,CASSLGQGVADTQYF,TGCGCCAGCAGCCTTGGTCAGGGGGTGGCAGATACGCAGTATTTT
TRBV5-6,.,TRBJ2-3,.,CASSLTGYSTDTQYF,TGTGCCAGCAGCTTGACAGGGTACTCGACAGATACGCAGTATTTT
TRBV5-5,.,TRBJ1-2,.,CASSPPTKITGNYGYTF,TGTGCCAGCAGCCCACCAACAAAGATAACAGGGAACTATGGCTACACCTTC
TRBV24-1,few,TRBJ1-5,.,CATSAGTSNQPQHF,TGTGCCACCTCGGCAGGGACTAGCAATCAGCCCCAGCATTTT
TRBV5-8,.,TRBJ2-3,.,CASSLSGGEDTQYF,TGTGCCAGCAGCTTGTCGGGTGGTGAGGATACGCAGTATTTT
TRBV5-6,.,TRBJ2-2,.,CASSFTRAPGELFF,TGTGCCAGCAGCTTCACCAGGGCTCCCGGGGAGCTGTTTTTT
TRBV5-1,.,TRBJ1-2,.,CASSLVAGPIGYTF,TGCGCCAGCAGCTTGGTTGCAGGGCCTATAGGCTACACCTTC
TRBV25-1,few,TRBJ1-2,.,CASSAAGRYYGYTF,TGTGCCAGCAGTGCTGCGGGACGGTACTATGGCTACACCTTC
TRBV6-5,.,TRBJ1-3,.,CASIRTENSGNTIYF,TGTGCCAGCATTAGGACGGAAAACTCTGGAAACACCATATATTTT
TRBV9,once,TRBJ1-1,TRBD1,CASSSRQGRDTEAFF,TGTGCCAGCAGCAGCCGACAGGGTCGAGACACTGAAGCTTTCTTT
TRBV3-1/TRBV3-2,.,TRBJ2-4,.,CASSRRGGDIQYF,TGTGCCAGCAGCCGCAGGGGTGGGGACATTCAGTACTTC
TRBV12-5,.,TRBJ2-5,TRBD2,CASGLVRGGGSQETQYF,TGTGCTAGTGGTTTGGTACGAGGCGGGGGGTCCCAAGAGACCCAGTACTTC
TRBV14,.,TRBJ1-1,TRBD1,CASSHLTGPVGTEAFF,TGTGCCAGCAGCCACCTGACAGGGCCAGTGGGAACTGAAGCTTTCTTT
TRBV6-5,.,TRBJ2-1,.,CASSQRQIYNEQFF,TGTGCCAGCAGTCAAAGACAGATCTACAATGAGCAGTTCTTC
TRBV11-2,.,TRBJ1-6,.,CASSLMGNSPLHF,TGTGCCAGCAGCTTGATGGGTAATTCACCCCTCCACTTT
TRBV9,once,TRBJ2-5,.,CASSVAAGAQETQYF,TGTGCCAGCAGCGTAGCTGCCGGGGCGCAAGAGACCCAGTACTTC
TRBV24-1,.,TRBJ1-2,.,CATSTGNYGYTF,TGTGCCACCAGTACAGGGAACTATGGCTACACCTTC
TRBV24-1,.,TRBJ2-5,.,CATGGWLAGTQETQYF,TGTGCCACGGGAGGTTGGTTGGCGGGAACCCAAGAGACCCAGTACTTC
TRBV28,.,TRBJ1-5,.,CASSLRGFWSDQPQHF,TGTGCCAGCAGTTTGCGGGGATTTTGGTCCGATCAGCCCCAGCATTTT
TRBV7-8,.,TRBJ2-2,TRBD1,CASNMDRGGTGELFF,TGTGCCAGCAACATGGACAGGGGAGGCACCGGGGAGCTGTTTTTT
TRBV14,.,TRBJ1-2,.,CASSQADNYGYTF,TGTGCCAGCAGCCAAGCGGATAACTATGGCTACACCTTC
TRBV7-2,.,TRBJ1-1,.,CASSPRGHTEAFF,TGTGCCAGCAGCCCAAGGGGTCACACTGAAGCTTTCTTT
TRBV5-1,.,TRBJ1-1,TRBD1,CASREQPGQGNTEAFF,TGCGCCAGCAGAGAGCAACCGGGACAGGGAAACACTGAAGCTTTCTTT
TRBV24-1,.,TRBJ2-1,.,CATSDRLGSSEQFF,TGTGCCACCAGTGATCGACTAGGATCAAGTGAGCAGTTCTTC
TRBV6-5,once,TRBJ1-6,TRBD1,CASSRQGDNSPLHF,TGTGCCAGCAGTAGACAGGGGGATAATTCACCCCTCCACTTT
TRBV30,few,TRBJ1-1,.,CAWMERRMAFF,TGTGCCTGGATGGAGAGGCGGATGGCTTTCTTT
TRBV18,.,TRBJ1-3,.,CASSPNRAPGGNTIYF,TGTGCCAGCTCTCCCAACAGGGCCCCCGGAGGAAACACCATATATTTT
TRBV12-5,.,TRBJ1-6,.,CASGLVLDRQINSPLHF,TGTGCTAGTGGTTTGGTACTTGACCGCCAAATTAATTCACCCCTCCACTTT
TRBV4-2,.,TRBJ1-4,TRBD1,CASSQGQTGEAKKLFF,TGTGCCAGCAGCCAGGGACAGACAGGGGAGGCGAAAAAACTGTTTTTT
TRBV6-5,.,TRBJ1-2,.,CASKWGRRGEYGYTF,TGTGCCAGCAAGTGGGGGAGGCGGGGAGAATATGGCTACACCTTC
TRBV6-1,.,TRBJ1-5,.,CASSETLWSGRGVAPQHF,TGTGCCAGCAGTGAAACGTTGTGGTCAGGGCGAGGGGTAGCGCCCCAGCATTTT
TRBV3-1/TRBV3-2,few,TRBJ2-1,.,CASSQDLYGGGTYNEQFF,TGTGCCAGCAGCCAAGACCTTTACGGAGGGGGGACCTACAATGAGCAGTTCTTC
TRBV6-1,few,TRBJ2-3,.,CASSEVIRDTQYF,TGTGCCAGCAGTGAAGTTATCAGGGATACGCAGTATTTT
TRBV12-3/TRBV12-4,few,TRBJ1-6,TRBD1,CASRDKRTGALHF,TGTGCCAGCAGAGACAAGAGGACAGGGGCCCTCCACTTT
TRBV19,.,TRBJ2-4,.,CASSTRTGSGNIQYF,TGTGCCAGTAGTACCAGAACAGGGTCGGGGAACATTCAGTACTTC